This T cell receptor beta chain was sequenced during a study of patients and donors after allogeneic stem cell transplantation. Each CDR3 protein is one row after TCRdb ran MiXCR on the RT-PCR reads. The sample holds 900,000 to 1,000,000 distinct CDR3 sequences, about a sixth seen once. This clonotype was picked up a small number of times. A read error may produce the germline difference seen at one junction end. The CDR3 covers 14 residues. The germline gives CDR1 SSHAT, CDR2 FNYEAQ (reference sequence). V and J are TRBV7-7 and TRBJ2-2; 10 nucleotides match TRBD1. The sequence was collected from a human donor who was either an allogeneic HSCT recipient or a stem cell or donor lymphocyte infusion donor (not recorded which). It is not recorded whose cells these are; they may come from a transplant donor. The specimen was blood, either unsorted or a sorted T cell fraction (not recorded which). CDR3 loop: CASSSDRGTGELFF. In DNA, the CDR3 is TGTGCTAGCAGCTCGGACAGGGGGACCGGGGAGCTGTTTTTT. The whole variable domain, filled in from reference TRBV7-7 and TRBJ2-2, reads GAGVSQSPRYKVTKRGQDVTLRCDPISSHATLYWYQQALGQGPEFLTYFNYEAQPDKSGLPSDRFSAERPEGSISTLTIQRTEQRDSAMYRCASSSDRGTGELFFGEGSRLTVL.